This T cell receptor beta chain was captured in a study of shared clonotypes between healthy human individuals (TCRdb year 2020). Regarding the research as a whole: The cohort included three men and a couple of women between 18 and 49 years of age. Each donor's leukapheresis produced roughly between roughly 0.85 and 10 billion PBMCs. To increase sequencing depth and limit assay-specific biases, different laboratories used diverse techniques to prepare libraries and sequence TCR repertoires. Blood TCR repertoires of several healthy adults were deeply sequenced to estimate repertoire size and the extent of clonotype sharing between individuals. For each donor, three plates each were used for CD4 naive and CD4 memory, two plates were used for CD8 naive, and one plate was used for CD8 memory.

Healthy HIV-negative adults with no recently reported acute infections or vaccinations were included as donors. Only Caucasian adults living in Nashville, Tennessee, USA were represented among the donors. CD4+ T cells were enriched by magnetic negative selection, after which naive cells were positively selected on CD45RA and the negative fraction was taken as the memory subset. Blood was obtained by leukapheresis, after which PBMCs were separated by Ficoll-Histopaque density gradient centrifugation and cryopreserved in liquid nitrogen vapor phase. Analytical flow cytometry was used to check the purity and quantity of every magnetically sorted T cell population. Genomic DNA was isolated from every sorted fraction and measured by UV absorbance on a Nanodrop 2000c. Broad study findings and their caveats: Because the study included a small number of donors, the genetic and exposure-history diversity represented was limited. Pairwise subsampling led to the expectation that sequencing depth would affect the degree of clonotype sharing among donors. Incomplete sequencing was indicated by rarefaction of sorted-subset datasets, despite the large sequencing depth. Only blood was sampled, and tissue TCR repertoires likely differ from those in blood. Naive subsets generally had larger estimated clonotype richness than memory subsets. Compared with non-shared clonotypes, clonotypes shared by all four sorted-subset donors had higher generation probabilities. Sharing across a few donors was observed for approximately 5% of naive CD4, under 4% of naive CD8, about 2.5% of memory CD4, and about 0.4% of memory CD8 clonotypes.

CDR3 length: 15 amino acids, cysteine to phenylalanine. The entry retains the CDR3 DNA only, 45 bases that are in frame from base 1. Deletion took 4 bases off V and 2 bases off J, with a span of 16 bases between the germline ends. CDR1 and CDR2 are drawn from the germline V gene: SGHRS, YFSETQ. This clone was picked up one time. Its antigen remains unidentified. No much larger clonotype is one base removed from it; base qualities were not supplied. Using the deep immunoSEQ assay, TCR CDR3 regions were amplified from genomic DNA by multiplex PCR. Extracted genomic DNA from each cell subset was distributed evenly across all wells of several immunoSEQ 96-well plates, and each plate was treated as a replicate. For sorted subsets, 200 to 250 ng genomic DNA, equal to about 30,000 T cell genomes, was loaded into each replicate PCR. Purified libraries were quantified with a Qubit 3.0 fluorometer, sized on a Bioanalyzer 2100, and re-quantified with the KAPA Library Quantification kit. A separate single-read 150-cycle Illumina NextSeq 550 flow cell was used to sequence each immunoSEQ 96-well plate. In the paper's pipeline: Because only junctional sequences without quality scores were contained in the immunoSEQ output, filtering matching that applied to full-length reads could not be performed. Sequences were annotated with PyIR, a Python wrapper for IgBLAST v1.9, using IMGT germline references to assign V/J genes and CDR3. Reads were filtered out if the reads had weak V/J assignments (E-value above 1e-6), no CDR3, stop codons, out-of-frame junctions, or ambiguous translated residues. V3J clonotypes were defined as sequences sharing an identical inferred V gene, J gene, and CDR3 amino acid sequence. Percentage overlap between repertoires was computed as shared unique clonotypes divided by the size of the smaller repertoire. RTK rarefaction, the Chao1 estimator, and Recon v2.1 estimates of unobserved clonotypes were used to assess repertoire richness. OLGA was used to compute generation probabilities for all TCRbeta clonotypes that the gDNA method yielded from four donors. In its TCRdb copy, this immuneACCESS table keeps in-frame sequences only and misses some clones. Where compared with another copy, unresolved V genes explain less than half of these, and the others have no known cause. D and trimming were read from the DNA, whereas the V and J calls and clone size are those reported in that table. Across this sample there are some 2.4 million clones, with 90% to 95% seen only once. The ten largest clones represent around 0.4% of the sample.

This chain is built from TRBV5-1 and TRBJ2-7; the D region may be TRBD1 or TRBD2, each matching 5 bases equally. This receptor was identified in a man between 18 and 29 years old in good health. Some clones in this sample may be carry-over from other donors' samples. Input material: naive CD4+ T cells from PBMCs. The sample's cell subset or site label, decoded: CD45RA+ positively selected. The DNA sequence is as follows: TGCGCCAGCAGCCGATACTTCGGGACGGCCTACGAGCAGTACTTC. This yields the protein CASSRYFGTAYEQYF.